This is a list of T cell receptor beta chains from one sample in a study of blood T cell repertoires in COVID-19. Clones were sequenced by immunoSEQ multiplex PCR, and TCRdb holds only the in-frame ones, with some missing. The sample records roughly 140,000 clones, over 75% being singletons. The sample was PBMCs or T cells enriched from blood (not recorded which). The receptors were sampled from a man aged 45 to 65 in a cohort exposed to, infected with or recovered from COVID-19 (not recorded which). Each CDR3 is given with its conserved first and last residue. The D gene is left open where the match is weak. Size is stated for part of the rows, as once, few or many counts, or as a class when the clone is expanded.

TRBJ2-7 TRBD2 TRBV25-1 . CASRLAGSYEQYF TGTGCCAGCAGGCTAGCGGGGTCCTACGAGCAGTACTTC
TRBJ2-1 TRBD2 TRBV24-1 . CATRGGSYNEQFF TGTGCCACCAGGGGGGGGTCCTACAATGAGCAGTTCTTC
TRBJ2-3 . TRBV3-1/TRBV3-2 . CASSQDGQHSDTQYF TGTGCCAGCAGCCAAGATGGGCAACACTCAGATACGCAGTATTTT
TRBJ1-5 TRBD1 TRBV19 . CASSLGQGEFSNQPQHF TGTGCCAGTAGTCTTGGACAGGGCGAGTTTAGCAATCAGCCCCAGCATTTT
TRBJ2-3 TRBD2 TRBV7-9 . CASSLRSGTSGSTDTQYF TGTGCCAGCAGCTTAAGGTCCGGGACTAGCGGATCCACAGATACGCAGTATTTT
TRBJ2-3 TRBD1 TRBV5-1 once CASSLTGASTDTQYF TGCGCCAGCAGCCTTACAGGGGCCAGCACAGATACGCAGTATTTT
TRBJ1-5 TRBD1 TRBV7-2 once CASSRTGALSNQPQHF TGTGCCAGCAGCCGCACAGGGGCTCTCAGCAATCAGCCCCAGCATTTT
TRBJ1-2 . TRBV28 . CASRMTGWDYGYTF TGTGCCAGCAGGATGACAGGTTGGGACTATGGCTACACCTTC
TRBJ2-3 TRBD2 TRBV6-5 . CASSSTSGSTDTQYF TGTGCCAGCAGTTCGACTAGCGGGAGCACAGATACGCAGTATTTT
TRBJ2-7 TRBD2 TRBV20-1 . CSASGLAGHYEQYF TGCAGTGCTAGTGGACTAGCGGGCCACTACGAGCAGTACTTC
TRBJ2-2 TRBD1 TRBV10-1 once CASSDGTGVTGELFF TGCGCCAGCAGTGACGGGACAGGGGTAACCGGGGAGCTGTTTTTT
TRBJ1-5 . TRBV5-1 . CASSLAGTNQPQHF TGCGCCAGCAGCTTGGCAGGAACGAATCAGCCCCAGCATTTT
TRBJ2-7 TRBD1 TRBV5-1 . CASSPGQGSGEQHF TGCGCCAGCAGCCCAGGACAGGGTTCTGGGGAGCAGCACTTC
TRBJ2-7 TRBD1 TRBV7-2 . CASSLGGTGTYPYEQYF TGTGCCAGCAGCTTAGGAGGGACAGGCACTTACCCCTACGAGCAGTACTTC
TRBJ2-5 . TRBV10-1 . CASRVSSQGGQETQYF TGCGCCAGCAGGGTTTCTTCGCAGGGCGGCCAAGAGACCCAGTACTTC
TRBJ2-5 . TRBV5-6 . CASSLGTNWRGGETQYF TGTGCCAGCAGCTTGGGTACGAATTGGAGGGGTGGCGAGACCCAGTACTTC
TRBJ1-4 . TRBV7-2 . CASSLGARSEKLFF TGTGCCAGCAGCTTGGGGGCGAGGAGTGAAAAACTGTTTTTT
TRBJ1-4 . TRBV7-9 . CATGSTSVEKLFF TGTGCCACGGGAAGTACTTCGGTGGAAAAACTGTTTTTT
TRBJ1-1 . TRBV19 . CASSSWTVEAFF TGTGCCAGTAGCAGCTGGACAGTTGAAGCTTTCTTT
TRBJ2-2 TRBD2 TRBV29-1 once CSVEQSGRVGGELFF TGCAGCGTTGAACAAAGCGGGAGGGTAGGCGGGGAGCTGTTTTTT
TRBJ2-3 . TRBV4-1 . CASSQEASSTDTQYF TGCGCCAGCAGCCAAGAGGCCTCTAGCACAGATACGCAGTATTTT
TRBJ1-2 TRBD1 TRBV19 . CASMPPGQPINGYTF TGTGCCAGTATGCCTCCGGGACAGCCCATCAATGGCTACACCTTC
TRBJ1-4 . TRBV6-5 . CAIKDRDENEKLFF TGTGCCATCAAAGACAGAGACGAGAATGAAAAACTGTTTTTT
TRBJ1-4 TRBD1 TRBV7-2 . CASSALIRTGEGKLFF TGTGCCAGCAGCGCCTTAATACGGACAGGGGAAGGGAAACTGTTTTTT
TRBJ2-7 . TRBV7-9 . CASSSSHEQYF TGTGCCAGCAGCTCTTCCCACGAGCAGTACTTC
TRBJ1-2 TRBD1 TRBV18 . CASSSSGGEVGYGYTF TGTGCCAGCTCATCCTCAGGGGGCGAGGTGGGTTATGGCTACACCTTC
TRBJ2-3 TRBD2 TRBV11-2 . CASSPTWGGSGLGTQYF TGTGCCAGCAGCCCAACGTGGGGCGGGAGTGGGTTGGGTACGCAGTATTTT
TRBJ2-2 TRBD2 TRBV5-1 . CASSLSGGAVLGELFF TGCGCCAGCAGCTTGTCCGGGGGGGCCGTTTTAGGGGAGCTGTTTTTT
TRBJ1-4 . TRBV13 . CASSLAASGSGEHNEKLFF TGTGCCAGCAGCTTAGCCGCCTCGGGATCAGGGGAGCATAATGAAAAACTGTTTTTT
TRBJ1-5 . TRBV7-2 . CASSLDGLRVNF TGTGCCAGCAGCTTAGATGGACTACGGGTGAATTTT
TRBJ1-4 TRBD1 TRBV10-3 . CAISFSGGGEKLFF TGTGCCATCAGTTTTTCAGGGGGCGGTGAAAAACTGTTTTTT
TRBJ2-3 . TRBV5-4 . CASSIQGTDTQYF TGTGCCAGCAGTATCCAGGGGACAGATACGCAGTATTTT
TRBJ1-4 . TRBV5-1 . CASSLSGFVGTTNEKLFF TGCGCCAGCAGCTTAAGTGGATTCGTCGGGACTACTAATGAAAAACTGTTTTTT